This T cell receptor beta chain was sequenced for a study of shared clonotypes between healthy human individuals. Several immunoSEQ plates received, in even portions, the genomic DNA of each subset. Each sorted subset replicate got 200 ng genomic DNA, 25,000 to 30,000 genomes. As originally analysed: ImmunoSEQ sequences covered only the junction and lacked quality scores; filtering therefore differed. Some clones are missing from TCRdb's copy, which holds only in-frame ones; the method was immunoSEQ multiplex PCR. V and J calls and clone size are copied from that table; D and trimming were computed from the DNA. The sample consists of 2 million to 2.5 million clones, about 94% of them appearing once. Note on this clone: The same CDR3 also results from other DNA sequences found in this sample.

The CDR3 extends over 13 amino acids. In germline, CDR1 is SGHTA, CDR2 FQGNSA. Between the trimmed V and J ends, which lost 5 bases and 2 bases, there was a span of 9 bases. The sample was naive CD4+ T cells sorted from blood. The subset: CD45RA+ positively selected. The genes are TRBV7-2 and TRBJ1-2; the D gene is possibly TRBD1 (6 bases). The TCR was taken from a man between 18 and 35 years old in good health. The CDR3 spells CASSPGQNYGYTF. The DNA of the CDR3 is TGTGCCAGCAGCCCAGGACAGAACTATGGCTACACCTTC.